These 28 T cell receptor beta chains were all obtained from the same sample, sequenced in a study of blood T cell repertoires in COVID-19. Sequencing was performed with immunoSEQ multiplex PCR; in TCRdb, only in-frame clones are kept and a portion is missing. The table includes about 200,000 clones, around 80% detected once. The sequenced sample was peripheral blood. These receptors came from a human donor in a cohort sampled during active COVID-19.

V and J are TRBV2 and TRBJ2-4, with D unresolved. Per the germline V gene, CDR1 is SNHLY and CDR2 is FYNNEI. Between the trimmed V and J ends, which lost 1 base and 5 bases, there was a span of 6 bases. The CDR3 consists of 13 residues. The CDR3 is CASSEVAENIQYF. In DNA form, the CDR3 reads TGTGCCAGCAGTGAAGTTGCGGAAAACATTCAGTACTTC.

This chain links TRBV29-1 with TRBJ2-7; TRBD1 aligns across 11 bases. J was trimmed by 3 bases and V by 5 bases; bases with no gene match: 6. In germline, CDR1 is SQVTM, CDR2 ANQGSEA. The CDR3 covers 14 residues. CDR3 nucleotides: TGCAGCGTTCAGGACAGGGGGCGAATCTACGAGCAGTACTTC. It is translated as CSVQDRGRIYEQYF.

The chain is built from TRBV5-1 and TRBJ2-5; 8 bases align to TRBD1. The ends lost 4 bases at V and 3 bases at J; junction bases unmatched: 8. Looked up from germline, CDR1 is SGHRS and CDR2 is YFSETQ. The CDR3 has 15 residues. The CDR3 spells CASSRGQVGEETQYF. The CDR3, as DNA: TGCGCCAGCAGCAGGGGACAGGTGGGGGAAGAGACCCAGTACTTC.

The CDR3 sequence is CASRGAGNTGELFF. The CDR3 nucleotides are TGTGCCAGCAGGGGAGCGGGAAACACCGGGGAGCTGTTTTTT. The rearrangement uses TRBV6-6 and TRBJ2-2, with TRBD2 matching over 7 bases. V shed 6 bases and J 2 bases; nucleotides not matched to a gene: 3. CDR3 length equals 14 residues. Germline CDR1 reads MNHNY; CDR2 reads SVGAGI (reference sequence).

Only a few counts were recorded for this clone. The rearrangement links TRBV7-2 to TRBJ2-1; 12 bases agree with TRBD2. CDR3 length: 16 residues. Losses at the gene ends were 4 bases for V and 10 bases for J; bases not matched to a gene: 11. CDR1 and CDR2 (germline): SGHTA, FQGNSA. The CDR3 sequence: CASSSGGLAGSGEQFF. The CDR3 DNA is TGTGCCAGCAGCTCAGGCGGACTAGCGGGAAGTGGAGAGCAGTTCTTC. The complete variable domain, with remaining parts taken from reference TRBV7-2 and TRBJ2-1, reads GAGVSQSPSNKVTEKGKDVELRCDPISGHTALYWYRQSLGQGLEFLIYFQGNSAPDKSGLPSDRFSAERTGGSVSTLTIQRTQQEDSAVYLCASSSGGLAGSGEQFFGPGTRLTVL.

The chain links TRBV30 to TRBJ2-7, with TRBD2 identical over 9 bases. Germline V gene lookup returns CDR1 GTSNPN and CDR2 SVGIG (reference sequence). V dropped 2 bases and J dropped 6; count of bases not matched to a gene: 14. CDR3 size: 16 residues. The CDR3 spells CAWSLAGDLWGSEQYF. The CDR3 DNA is TGTGCCTGGAGTTTAGCGGGAGATTTGTGGGGATCCGAGCAGTACTTC. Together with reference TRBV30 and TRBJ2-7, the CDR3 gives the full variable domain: SQTIHQWPATLVQPVGSPLSLECTVEGTSNPNLYWYRQAAGRGLQLLFYSVGIGQISSEVPQNLSASRPQDRQFILSSKKLLLSDSGFYLCAWSLAGDLWGSEQYFGPGTRLTVT.

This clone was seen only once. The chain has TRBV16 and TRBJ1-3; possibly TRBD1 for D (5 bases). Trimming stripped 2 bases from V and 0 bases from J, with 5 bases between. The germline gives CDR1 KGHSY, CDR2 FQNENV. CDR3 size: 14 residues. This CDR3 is CASSQDSSGNTIYF. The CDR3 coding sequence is TGTGCCAGCAGCCAAGACAGCTCTGGAAACACCATATATTTT.

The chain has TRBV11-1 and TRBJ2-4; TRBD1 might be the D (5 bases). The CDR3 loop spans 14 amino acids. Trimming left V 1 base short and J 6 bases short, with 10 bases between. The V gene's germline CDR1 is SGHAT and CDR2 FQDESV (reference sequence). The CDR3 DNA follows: TGTGCCAGCAGCTTAGAGGGGTTCGGAAACATTCAGTACTTC. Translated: CASSLEGFGNIQYF. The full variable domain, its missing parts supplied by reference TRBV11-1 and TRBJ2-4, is EAEVAQSPRYKITEKSQAVAFWCDPISGHATLYWYRQILGQGPELLVQFQDESVVDDSQLPKDRFSAERLKGVDSTLKIQPAELGDSAMYLCASSLEGFGNIQYFGAGTRLSVL.

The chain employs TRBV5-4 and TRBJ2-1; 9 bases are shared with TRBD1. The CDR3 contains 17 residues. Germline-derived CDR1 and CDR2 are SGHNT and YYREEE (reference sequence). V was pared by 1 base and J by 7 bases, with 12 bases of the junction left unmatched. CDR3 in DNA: TGTGCCAGCAGCTTGACGCCGGGACAGGGCTTGGGGAATGAGCAGTTCTTC. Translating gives CASSLTPGQGLGNEQFF.

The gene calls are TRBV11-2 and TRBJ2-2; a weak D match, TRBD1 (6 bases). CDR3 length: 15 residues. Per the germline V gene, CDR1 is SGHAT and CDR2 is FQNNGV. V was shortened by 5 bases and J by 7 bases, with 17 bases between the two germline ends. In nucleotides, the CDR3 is TGTGCCAGCAGCCCCCGGACGACAGGAAACGGGGAGCTGTTTTTT. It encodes CASSPRTTGNGELFF.

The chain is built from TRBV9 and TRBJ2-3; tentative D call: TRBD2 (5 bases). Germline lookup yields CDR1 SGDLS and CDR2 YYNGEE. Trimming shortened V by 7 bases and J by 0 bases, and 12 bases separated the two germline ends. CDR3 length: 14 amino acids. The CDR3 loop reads CASAGPTSTDTQYF. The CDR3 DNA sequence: TGTGCCAGCGCGGGTCCTACTAGCACAGATACGCAGTATTTT.

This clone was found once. The CDR3 spells CASSWAGTSAEQFF. CDR3 DNA sequence: TGTGCCAGCAGCTGGGCCGGGACTAGCGCTGAGCAGTTCTTC. The V call is TRBV12-1, the J call TRBJ2-1; the table gives TRBD2 as D, unverified against the DNA. TRBV12-1 is listed as a pseudogene. The CDR3 loop spans 14 amino acids.

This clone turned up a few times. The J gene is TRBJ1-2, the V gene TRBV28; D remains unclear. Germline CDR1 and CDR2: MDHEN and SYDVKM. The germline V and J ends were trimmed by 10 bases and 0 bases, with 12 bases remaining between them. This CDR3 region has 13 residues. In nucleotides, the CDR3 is TGTGCCACCTATCGAGGTACTAACTATGGCTACACCTTC. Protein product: CATYRGTNYGYTF.

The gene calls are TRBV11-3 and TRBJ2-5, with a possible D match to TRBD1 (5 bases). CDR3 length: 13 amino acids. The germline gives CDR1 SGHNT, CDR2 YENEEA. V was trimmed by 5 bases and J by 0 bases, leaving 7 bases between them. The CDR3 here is CASSDRYQETQYF. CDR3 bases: TGTGCCAGCAGCGACAGATACCAAGAGACCCAGTACTTC.

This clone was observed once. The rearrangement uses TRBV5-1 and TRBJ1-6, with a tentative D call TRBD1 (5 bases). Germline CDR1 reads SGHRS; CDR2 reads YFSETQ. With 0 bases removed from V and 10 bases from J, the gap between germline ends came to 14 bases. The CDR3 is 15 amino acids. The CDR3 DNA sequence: TGCGCCAGCAGCTTGGATCCAGGGAAAGGCTCACCCCTCCACTTT. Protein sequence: CASSLDPGKGSPLHF.

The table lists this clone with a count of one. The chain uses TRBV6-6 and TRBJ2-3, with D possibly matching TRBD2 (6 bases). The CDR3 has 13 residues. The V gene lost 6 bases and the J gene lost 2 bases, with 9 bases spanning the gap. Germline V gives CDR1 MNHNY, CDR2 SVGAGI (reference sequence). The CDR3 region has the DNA TGTGCCAGCAGCAAGGACTACACAGATACGCAGTATTTT. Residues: CASSKDYTDTQYF.

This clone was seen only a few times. The CDR3 is CASSNRDRVSVGYTF. CDR3 sequence (DNA): TGTGCCAGCAGCAACCGGGACAGGGTGTCGGTTGGCTACACCTTC. This chain links TRBV7-9 with TRBJ1-2; 9 nucleotides agree with TRBD1. Germline lookup yields CDR1 SEHNR and CDR2 FQNEAQ (reference sequence). The J segment lost 7 bases and the V segment lost 5 bases, leaving 11 bases of the junction unmatched. The length of the CDR3 is 15 residues.

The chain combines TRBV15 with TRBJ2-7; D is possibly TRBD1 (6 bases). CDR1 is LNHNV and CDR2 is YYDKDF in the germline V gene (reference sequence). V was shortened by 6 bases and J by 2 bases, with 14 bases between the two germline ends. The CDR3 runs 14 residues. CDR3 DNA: TGTGCCACCAGGGGTTTGGGGGCGACCTACGAGCAGTACTTC. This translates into CATRGLGATYEQYF.

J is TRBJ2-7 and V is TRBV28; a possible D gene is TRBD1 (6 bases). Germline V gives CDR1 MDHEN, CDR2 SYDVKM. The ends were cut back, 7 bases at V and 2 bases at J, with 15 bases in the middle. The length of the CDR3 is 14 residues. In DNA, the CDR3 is TGTGCCAGCAACAAACAGGGAGTACCCTACGAGCAGTACTTC. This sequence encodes CASNKQGVPYEQYF.

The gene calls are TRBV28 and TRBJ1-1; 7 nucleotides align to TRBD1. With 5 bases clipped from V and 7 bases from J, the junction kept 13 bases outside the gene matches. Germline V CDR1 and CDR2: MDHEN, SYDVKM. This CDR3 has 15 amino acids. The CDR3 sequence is CASSPSTGVAGEAFF. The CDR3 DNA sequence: TGTGCCAGCAGTCCCTCAACAGGGGTGGCGGGTGAAGCTTTCTTT.

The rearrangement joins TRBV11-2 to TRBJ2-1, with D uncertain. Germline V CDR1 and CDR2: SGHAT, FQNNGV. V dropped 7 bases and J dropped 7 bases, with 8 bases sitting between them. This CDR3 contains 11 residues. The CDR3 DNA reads TGTGCCAGCACTCCCAGGAATGAGCAGTTCTTC. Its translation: CASTPRNEQFF.

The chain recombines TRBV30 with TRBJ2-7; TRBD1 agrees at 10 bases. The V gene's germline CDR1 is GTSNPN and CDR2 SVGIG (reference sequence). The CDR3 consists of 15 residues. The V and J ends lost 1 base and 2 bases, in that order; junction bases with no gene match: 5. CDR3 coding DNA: TGTGCCTGGAGTGACAAAGGGACAGGGGCCTACGAGCAGTACTTC. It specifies CAWSDKGTGAYEQYF.

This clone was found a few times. The CDR3 nucleotides read TGTGCCACCAGTTCAGTCGGGGAAGGGATCTATGGCTACACCTTC. It specifies CATSSVGEGIYGYTF. The chain carries TRBV24-1 and TRBJ1-2; D gene ambiguous. Germline CDR1 and CDR2: KGHDR and SFDVKD. This CDR3 spans 15 amino acids. V dropped 6 bases and J dropped 4 bases, with 17 bases sitting between them.

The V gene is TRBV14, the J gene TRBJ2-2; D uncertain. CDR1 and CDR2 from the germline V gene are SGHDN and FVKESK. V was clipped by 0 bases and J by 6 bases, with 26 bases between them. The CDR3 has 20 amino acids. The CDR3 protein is CASSQEGPGSLYLFPGELFF. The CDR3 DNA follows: TGTGCCAGCAGCCAAGAGGGCCCAGGCTCCTTATACCTTTTTCCCGGGGAGCTGTTTTTT.

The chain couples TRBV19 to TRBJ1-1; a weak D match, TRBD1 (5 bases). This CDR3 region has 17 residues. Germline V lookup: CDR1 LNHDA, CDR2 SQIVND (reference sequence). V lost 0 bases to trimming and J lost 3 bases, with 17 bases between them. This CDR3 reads CASSIDRSRGGDTEAFF. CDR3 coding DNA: TGTGCCAGTAGTATAGATCGATCGCGGGGGGGAGACACTGAAGCTTTCTTT.

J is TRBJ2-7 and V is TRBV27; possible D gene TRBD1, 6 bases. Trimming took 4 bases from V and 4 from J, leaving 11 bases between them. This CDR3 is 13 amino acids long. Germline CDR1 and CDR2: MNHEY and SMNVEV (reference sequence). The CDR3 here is CASSSHGQYEQYF. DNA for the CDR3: TGTGCCAGCAGTTCCCACGGACAGTACGAGCAGTACTTC.

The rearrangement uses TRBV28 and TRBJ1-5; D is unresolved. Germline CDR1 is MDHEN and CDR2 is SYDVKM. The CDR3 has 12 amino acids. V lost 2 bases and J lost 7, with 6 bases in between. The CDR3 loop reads CASSLISQPQHF. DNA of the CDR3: TGTGCCAGCAGTTTAATAAGCCAGCCCCAGCATTTT.

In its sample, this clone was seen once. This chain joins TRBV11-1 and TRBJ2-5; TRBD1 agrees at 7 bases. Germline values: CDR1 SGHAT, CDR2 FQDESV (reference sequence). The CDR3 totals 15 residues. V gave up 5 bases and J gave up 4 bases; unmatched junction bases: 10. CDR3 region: CASSRTGAHRETQYF. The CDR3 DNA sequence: TGTGCCAGCAGCCGAACAGGGGCCCATAGAGAGACCCAGTACTTC.